Listed below are T cell receptor beta chains from one sample, sequenced in a study of blood T cell repertoires in COVID-19. The assay was immunoSEQ multiplex PCR, and TCRdb's table has in-frame clones only and misses some. Of fewer than 70,000 clones listed, approximately 83% are singletons. The sequenced sample consisted of peripheral blood. The receptors come from a man at least 80 years old with acute or convalescent COVID-19. Both conserved end residues are part of each CDR3. The D gene is left open where the match is weak. Where a row states a size, it is once, few, many or the class of an expanded clone; other rows omit it.

V	D	size	J	DNA	CDR3
TRBV4-3	TRBD2	-	TRBJ2-3	TGCGCCAGCAGCCATGGTACCGGGACTAGCGGGAGTTCCGTAGATACGCAGTATTTT	CASSHGTGTSGSSVDTQYF
TRBV10-2	-	-	TRBJ2-7	TGCGCCAGCAAGGGGCTCTCCTACGAGCAGTACTTC	CASKGLSYEQYF
TRBV11-3	-	-	TRBJ2-7	TGTGCCAGCAGCTTACAATCCTACGAGCAGTACTTC	CASSLQSYEQYF
TRBV6-5	TRBD1	-	TRBJ2-7	TGTGCCAGCAGTTACTCTCACAGGGGGCCAACCTACGAGCAGTACTTC	CASSYSHRGPTYEQYF
TRBV10-3	-	few	TRBJ1-2	TGTGCCATCAGTCGACAGCTCTATGGCTACACCTTC	CAISRQLYGYTF
TRBV7-9	-	-	TRBJ2-7	TGTGCCAGCAGCCTCCCTCGACTGTCGTCCTACGAGCAGTACTTC	CASSLPRLSSYEQYF
TRBV10-3	-	-	TRBJ1-2	TGTGCCACGAGACGGGGGGCCCCTCTCGGCTATGGCTACACCTTC	CATRRGAPLGYGYTF
TRBV28	TRBD1	few	TRBJ1-2	TGTGCCAGCAGAACCCCTATTGGACAGGGGTCTGGCTACACCTTC	CASRTPIGQGSGYTF
TRBV16	-	once	TRBJ1-6	TGTGCCAGCAGCCTAAATTCACCCCTCCACTTT	CASSLNSPLHF
TRBV10-3	TRBD1	-	TRBJ2-2	TGTGCCACCGGACAGGGTGGCACCGGGGAGCTGTTTTTT	CATGQGGTGELFF
TRBV10-2	TRBD1	-	TRBJ1-1	TGCGCCAGCTCGAACAGGGGGAACACTGAAGCTTTCTTT	CASSNRGNTEAFF
TRBV2	TRBD2	-	TRBJ2-2	TGTGCCAGCAGTGAGTGGCTAGCGGGATACACCGGGGAGCTGTTTTTT	CASSEWLAGYTGELFF
TRBV2	-	-	TRBJ2-1	TGTGCCAGCAGTGTCCTTATTAGTTCAGGCAATGAGCAGTTCTTC	CASSVLISSGNEQFF
TRBV29-1	TRBD1	-	TRBJ2-7	TGCAGCGTCGGAGGCCAGGGGGCAAGGATCTACGAGCAGTACTTC	CSVGGQGARIYEQYF
TRBV30	-	-	TRBJ2-1	TGTGCCTGGAATTTTCAGGGGGGTCGGTCCTACAATGAGCAGTTCTTC	CAWNFQGGRSYNEQFF
TRBV21-1	-	-	TRBJ2-2	TGTGCCAGCAGCACAACCCTACGACAGGGGATGGGGGAGCTGTTTTTT	CASSTTLRQGMGELFF
TRBV11-1	TRBD2	-	TRBJ2-1	TGTGCCAGCAGCGCGGGACTAGCGGGAGTCGACCATGAGCAGTTCTTC	CASSAGLAGVDHEQFF
TRBV2	TRBD2	-	TRBJ2-3	TGTGCCAGCAGGGAGACTAGCGGGAATTCCGCAGATACGCAGTATTTT	CASRETSGNSADTQYF
TRBV6-6	TRBD1	-	TRBJ1-1	TGTGCCAGCAGTCTCCCGGGACAGTTTGAAGCTTTCTTT	CASSLPGQFEAFF
TRBV29-1	TRBD1	-	TRBJ1-2	TGCAGCGTTCGATCCGGGACAGGGATTAACTATGGCTACACCTTC	CSVRSGTGINYGYTF
TRBV6-1	TRBD1	-	TRBJ2-7	TGTGCCAGCACCCCAAGGGGGCAGGCCTACGAGCAGTACTTC	CASTPRGQAYEQYF
TRBV29-1	-	-	TRBJ1-4	TGCAGCGCCACCTTTCGAGAGGGTAATGAAAAACTGTTTTTT	CSATFREGNEKLFF
TRBV13	-	once	TRBJ2-4	TGTGCCAGCAGCCTCGAGCAGGACAGAGCCAAAAACATTCAGTACTTC	CASSLEQDRAKNIQYF